The present TCR beta chain was sequenced within a study of blood T cell repertoires in COVID-19. The age range of participants was 18 to 89 years, with residence in about two dozen US areas. The CDR3 is made up of 16 amino acids. The germline V and J ends were trimmed by 4 bases and 5 bases, with 20 bases remaining between them. The germline gives CDR1 SGHTA, CDR2 FQGNSA. Sequencing used immunoSEQ multiplex PCR; TCRdb keeps in-frame clones, though not all of them. The sample has 300,000 to 350,000 clones, around 90% seen once. Sequencing used PBMCs or T cells enriched from blood (not recorded which). This chain links TRBV7-2 with TRBJ1-1, with D uncertain. The receptor was derived from a woman between 18 and 29 years old with acute COVID-19. CDR3 coding DNA: TGTGCCAGCAGCTCTTCGCTGTCGGGAGGGTCGACTGAAGCTTTCTTT. Protein sequence: CASSSSLSGGSTEAFF.